The clone carrying this TCR beta chain was detected only a few times. Its antigen is unknown. The data were taken from a study of CD8 T cells in ankylosing spondylitis. Study outcomes and limitations: Ankylosing spondylitis blood appeared to carry a characteristic TCR beta motif of several highly homologous variants.

TCRdb independently ran MiXCR on the 5' RACE reads; one entry per CDR3 protein. The sample has 250,000 to 400,000 distinct CDR3 sequences; more than 9% are singletons. The CDR3 runs to 11 residues. CDR1 and CDR2 (germline): DFQATT, SNEGSKA (reference sequence). The V gene lost 0 bases and the J gene lost 11 bases, with 10 bases spanning the gap. The specimen was blood, either unsorted or a sorted T cell fraction (not recorded which). The receptor was isolated from a female donor with ankylosing spondylitis or in good health (not recorded which). This sequence joins TRBV20-1 and TRBJ1-1, with D possibly TRBD1 on 5 matching bases. CDR3 DNA sequence: TGCAGTGCTAGAGAGCGGGGGATGGCTTTCTTT. Protein product: CSARERGMAFF.